These T cell receptor beta chains were read from a single sample in a study of shared clonotypes between healthy human individuals. Sequencing was performed with immunoSEQ multiplex PCR; in TCRdb, only in-frame clones are kept and a portion is missing. The table records about 700,000 clones, about 91% of them present only once. The sample comprised naive CD8+ T cells sorted from blood. Every receptor here comes from a man aged 25-45 years in good health. CDR3s include the opening cysteine and the closing phenylalanine or tryptophan. D genes are given only for firm matches. Clone size is shown for a subset of rows, as once, few, many or a class of expanded clone.

cdr3_aa cdr3_nt j_call clone_size d_call v_call
CASSLGTGGEQYF TGTGCCAGCAGCTTAGGGACAGGGGGCGAGCAGTACTTC TRBJ2-7 NA TRBD1 TRBV11-2
CASSFGRGFYGYTF TGTGCCAGCAGTTTCGGTAGGGGTTTCTATGGCTACACCTTC TRBJ1-2 NA NA TRBV28
CSARALSEQFF TGCAGTGCTAGAGCTCTATCGGAGCAGTTCTTC TRBJ2-1 NA NA TRBV20-1
CSVKEVRGSLQETQYF TGCAGCGTTAAAGAAGTCAGGGGGTCTCTTCAAGAGACCCAGTACTTC TRBJ2-5 NA TRBD1 TRBV29-1
CSARDNEQYF TGCAGTGCTAGAGATAACGAGCAGTACTTC TRBJ2-7 NA NA TRBV20-1
CASSFLGDSNQPQHF TGTGCCAGCAGTTTTCTCGGAGATAGCAATCAGCCCCAGCATTTT TRBJ1-5 once NA TRBV28
CASSAGAGPYNEQFF TGTGCCAGCAGTGCCGGAGCGGGTCCCTACAATGAGCAGTTCTTC TRBJ2-1 NA NA TRBV25-1
CASSPPTGFEKLFF TGTGCCAGCAGCCCCCCGACAGGGTTTGAAAAACTGTTTTTT TRBJ1-4 NA TRBD1 TRBV7-9
CASSLVQGADEQFF TGCGCCAGCAGCTTGGTACAGGGGGCAGATGAGCAGTTCTTC TRBJ2-1 NA TRBD1 TRBV5-1
CASSPGGLAWNEQFF TGTGCCAGCAGCCCTGGGGGCCTCGCTTGGAATGAGCAGTTCTTC TRBJ2-1 NA NA TRBV7-7
CASSHSPPPRFAEAFF TGTGCCAGCAGCCACAGCCCCCCCCCTCGTTTCGCTGAAGCTTTCTTT TRBJ1-1 NA NA TRBV7-9
CASRSSYNEQFF TGTGCCAGCAGGAGCTCCTACAATGAGCAGTTCTTC TRBJ2-1 NA NA TRBV7-9
CASSYPPLDSGGFDEQYF TGTGCCAGCAGCTACCCCCCTCTCGACAGTGGTGGATTTGACGAGCAGTACTTC TRBJ2-7 NA NA TRBV7-9
CASDGGLGHNEQFF TGTGCCAGCGATGGCGGCCTTGGGCACAATGAGCAGTTCTTC TRBJ2-1 NA NA TRBV9
CASSKGSGTEDYEQYF TGTGCCAGCAGCAAAGGGTCCGGGACAGAAGACTACGAGCAGTACTTC TRBJ2-7 NA NA TRBV21-1
CAWAGTSGDYEQYF TGTGCCTGGGCCGGGACTAGCGGGGACTACGAGCAGTACTTC TRBJ2-7 NA TRBD2 TRBV30
CASSLGSLSGNQPQHF TGTGCCAGCAGCCTAGGGTCTCTGTCGGGCAATCAGCCCCAGCATTTT TRBJ1-5 NA NA TRBV5-5
CASSPGTLYEQYF TGTGCCAGCAGCCCGGGGACTTTATACGAGCAGTACTTC TRBJ2-7 NA NA TRBV7-2
CASSTLGREIYGYTF TGTGCCAGCAGCACCCTGGGACGAGAGATATATGGCTACACCTTC TRBJ1-2 NA NA TRBV9
CSAPNEKLFF TGCAGTGCCCCTAATGAAAAACTGTTTTTT TRBJ1-4 NA NA TRBV20-1
CATSRWDVLAKNIQYF TGTGCCACCAGCAGATGGGACGTCCTAGCCAAAAACATTCAGTACTTC TRBJ2-4 NA NA TRBV15
CASSISGLAESRVFF TGTGCCAGTAGTATCTCTGGACTAGCGGAGTCCAGGGTGTTTTTT TRBJ2-2 NA TRBD2 TRBV19
CSVVGQGAEQFF TGCAGCGTTGTCGGCCAGGGTGCTGAGCAGTTCTTC TRBJ2-1 NA NA TRBV29-1
CATSSLASRSDEKLFF TGTGCCACCAGCAGCTTAGCCTCGCGGTCCGATGAAAAACTGTTTTTT TRBJ1-4 NA NA TRBV15
CASSPLQREHEQYF TGTGCCAGCAGCCCACTTCAGCGGGAGCATGAGCAGTACTTC TRBJ2-7 NA TRBD2 TRBV5-6
CASSYGLGEQYF TGTGCCAGCAGCTACGGTTTGGGGGAGCAGTACTTC TRBJ2-7 NA NA TRBV7-9
CSAPLGYEQYF TGCAGTGCCCCCCTAGGTTACGAGCAGTACTTC TRBJ2-7 NA NA TRBV20-1
CATSRESTVRKGQSKFF TGTGCCACCAGCAGAGAGTCGACGGTACGGAAGGGACAGTCAAAGTTCTTC TRBJ2-1 NA TRBD1 TRBV15